A single sample is the source of the 10 T cell receptor beta chains below, sequenced in a study of T-cell memory formation after mild COVID-19. Using its own MiXCR run on the 5' RACE reads, TCRdb lists one record per CDR3 protein. Of 550,000 to 700,000 distinct CDR3 sequences listed, roughly 17% are singletons. The sample was PBMCs or a T cell subset sorted from them (not recorded which). These receptors were taken from an adult woman who had mild COVID-19 (a few samples of this study predate the infection). Cell type and time point are not known.

The chain uses TRBV12-5 and TRBJ2-7; 8 nucleotides agree with TRBD2. CDR1 and CDR2 from the germline V gene are LGHNT and FRNRAP. The trim removed 6 bases at V and 0 bases at J, leaving 16 bases unmatched. This CDR3 contains 18 residues. In DNA form, the CDR3 reads TGTGCTAGTGGAACACTAGCGGTTTCCTTCCCCGTCTCCTACGAGCAGTACTTC. Protein product: CASGTLAVSFPVSYEQYF.

The chain recombines TRBV5-1 with TRBJ2-7, with 7 bases identical to TRBD2. The CDR3 is made up of 13 amino acids. The germline V gene encodes CDR1 SGHRS and CDR2 YFSETQ. With V trimmed by 6 bases and J by 0 bases, 3 bases remained unmatched. The CDR3 protein is CASNGGSSYEQYF. Written as DNA, the CDR3 is TGCGCCAGCAACGGGGGGAGCTCCTACGAGCAGTACTTC.

This clonotype appeared a few times. The chain combines TRBV6-5 with TRBJ1-1; D is possibly TRBD1 (5 bases). V was clipped by 5 bases and J by 10 bases, with 17 bases between them. Germline CDR1 and CDR2: MNHEY and SVGAGI. The CDR3 contains 13 residues. The CDR3 DNA is TGTGCCAGCAGTGCCACCGCAGGGTCGCGAGCTTTCTTT. As protein: CASSATAGSRAFF.

The chain carries TRBV7-9 and TRBJ2-5; 9 nucleotides line up with TRBD2. The length of the CDR3 is 14 residues. CDR1 and CDR2 from the germline V gene are SEHNR and FQNEAQ (reference sequence). V lost 7 bases to trimming and J lost 2 bases; unmatched junction nucleotides: 5. CDR3 DNA: TGTGCCAGCAAGCTAGCGGGGTCTCAAGAGACCCAGTACTTC. This sequence encodes CASKLAGSQETQYF.

The genes are TRBV5-5 and TRBJ1-5; 7 positions match TRBD1. Germline-derived CDR1 and CDR2 are SGHKS and YYEKEE (reference sequence). J was trimmed by 5 bases and V by 4 bases; bases with no gene match: 6. This CDR3 is built from 14 residues. The DNA for the CDR3 is TGTGCCAGCAGCCCACGGGACAGCGATCAGCCCCAGCATTTT. Translating it yields CASSPRDSDQPQHF.

This clonotype came up a few times. This sequence joins TRBV6-5 and TRBJ2-7; 7 bases are a match to TRBD1. Trimming cost V 5 bases and J 6 bases; bases outside gene matches: 13. Germline V gene sequence: CDR1 MNHEY, CDR2 SVGAGI. This CDR3 comprises 15 residues. The CDR3 DNA reads TGTGCCAGCAGTCCTGACAGGGCCCCTGTTGGCGAGCAGTACTTC. Translation gives CASSPDRAPVGEQYF.

The rearrangement uses TRBV7-8 and TRBJ1-1, with 9 bases lining up with TRBD1. V lost 0 bases and J lost 2; bases outside the gene matches: 7. CDR1 and CDR2 from the germline V gene are SGHVS and FQNEAQ. This CDR3 contains 17 residues. The chain's CDR3 is CASSLAGTGWLNTEAFF. The CDR3 region has the DNA TGTGCCAGCAGCTTAGCAGGGACAGGGTGGCTTAACACTGAAGCTTTCTTT.

This clonotype has more than one count but fewer than ten. V usage is TRBV12-3 or TRBV12-4 and J usage is TRBJ1-1, with a tentative D call TRBD1 (5 bases). Trimming left V 7 bases short and J 4 bases short, with 10 bases between. The CDR3 totals 12 residues. The chain's CDR3 is CASTGTSTEAFF. The CDR3 coding sequence is TGTGCCAGCACCGGGACCAGCACTGAAGCTTTCTTT.

This clonotype was seen more than once but under ten times. The chain joins TRBV10-2 to TRBJ2-7, with TRBD1 identical over 9 bases. Unmatched junction bases numbered 26, after V lost 0 bases and J lost 2 bases. Germline V gene lookup returns CDR1 WSHSY and CDR2 SAAADI. The CDR3 consists of 23 residues. As DNA, the CDR3 is TGCGCCAGCAGTGAGTCTCTGGGGGGGCGTACTCCACAACCGGGACAGGGTACCTACGAGCAGTACTTC. It codes for CASSESLGGRTPQPGQGTYEQYF.

This clonotype was found a few times. V usage is TRBV5-1 and J usage is TRBJ2-1; 7 bases agree with TRBD2. The germline gives CDR1 SGHRS, CDR2 YFSETQ. This CDR3 is 15 amino acids long. With 0 bases clipped from V and 8 bases from J, the junction kept 8 bases outside the gene matches. The CDR3 nucleotides are TGCGCCAGCAGCTTGGTTCGGGGGGAGATGTATGAGCAGTTCTTC. Translated, it gives CASSLVRGEMYEQFF.